Given below is one T cell receptor (beta chain) in context. Its target antigen remains unknown. Within one base of it there is no much larger clone, and no base qualities were kept. The method behind the library was the immunoSEQ multiplex PCR assay. TCR beta CDR3 sequencing was performed on DNA from the cultured, isolated CD4+ T cells. The original pipeline was this. Non-productive TCR sequences were removed and reads were trimmed to the CDR3 region, keeping CDR3s of at least 7 amino acids. The MANAFEST web app was used to identify antigen-specific clonotypes by comparing expansion in peptide wells with expansion in reference cultures. For clones to be considered positive, expansion at FDR<0.05 versus reference and all other wells, an odds ratio above 5, and a frequency above 0.1% in two replicate wells were required. Cross-reactive clonotypes were defined as significantly expanded in SARS-CoV-2 spike wells and in at least one common cold coronavirus spike condition. CDR3 similarity was assessed by Levenshtein distance using the stringdist R package, and unrooted trees were constructed with ape in R 3.6.1. TCRdb obtained this table from immuneACCESS and retained in-frame rearrangements with V and J assigned. These tables miss some clones; where compared with another copy, unresolved V genes account for less than half of the shortfall, and the remainder is unexplained. V and J calls and clone size are as listed in that table; D and trimming were resolved from the DNA. Recorded for this sample are 25,000 to 35,000 clones; less than 85% of them occurred a single time. Roughly 10% of the sample rests with the top ten.

Trimming removed 4 bases from V and 6 bases from J, leaving 14 bases between the germline ends. The CDR3 has 14 amino acids, counting the end cysteine and phenylalanine. Only CDR3 DNA remains: 42 bases, in frame from the first base. The germline V gene gives CDR1 as SGDLS and CDR2 as YYNGEE. The data were taken from a study of vaccination effects on CD4 cells after COVID-19 (dated by TCRdb to between 2021 and 2024). Broadly, across the study: Across the study, the median time from the second dose to post-vaccine sampling was 72 days (range 14 to 241). The study compared SARS-CoV-2 spike-specific CD4+ TCR repertoires before and after mRNA vaccination in COVID-19 convalescent patients and infection-naive vaccine recipients. The full study included around nine COVID-19 convalescent patients and a few SARS-CoV-2-naive healthy vaccine recipients. Cultures from other donors in the study were sequenced with the Oncomine TCR Beta short-read assay on an Illumina iSeq 100. Study-wide conclusions, independent of this receptor: Both infection-induced and vaccine-induced clones contracted markedly at late post-vaccination timepoints, which is consistent with waning T cell responses. Only a small number of convalescent patients were included, and no early post-infection timepoints were available, which limited the study. In healthy vaccine recipients, vaccine-induced clones were almost all SARS-CoV-2 mono-reactive, with only 1 of 255 being cross-reactive with common cold coronaviruses.

The ViraFEST assay stimulated PBMC with viral peptide pools and then used TCR sequencing to identify antigen-specific CD4+ T cell clonotypes by expansion. After more than 9 days of culture, CD4+ T cells were isolated with the EasySep CD4+ T cell isolation kit. Each participant got two doses of an mRNA SARS-CoV-2 vaccine, either BNT162b2 or mRNA-1273. Healthy vaccine recipients had no prior SARS-CoV-2 infection, confirmed by negative nucleocapsid antibodies before and after vaccination. Each well held 1.5 million to 2 million PBMC cultured in IMDM containing roughly 5% human AB serum, about 10 IU/ml IL-2 and gentamicin, along with roughly 10 ug/ml peptides. Half of the culture medium was replaced with fresh IL-2-containing medium on days 3 and 7. Each peptide stimulation condition was cultured in triplicate wells unless otherwise noted. PBMC were separated from whole blood using Ficoll-Paque Plus gradient centrifugation and were then either cryopreserved at -140C or used fresh. Overlapping peptide pools spanned the spike proteins of SARS-CoV-2 and the common cold coronaviruses HCoV-NL63, HCoV-OC43 and HCoV-229E. The QIAamp micro DNA kit was used to extract genomic DNA from the cultured CD4+ T cells.

The sequence came from a human donor who received a COVID-19 vaccine. The sample consisted of CD4+ T cells from PBMCs cultured with HCoV-NL63 spike peptides, taken after COVID-19 vaccination. In light of the paper, this sample's cell subset or site label describes: HCoV-NL63 spike overlapping peptide pool stimulation. The chain employs TRBV9 and TRBJ2-1, with no confident D gene call. CDR3 reads: CASSPSGIVNEQFF. The DNA reads TGTGCCAGCAGCCCGAGTGGTATAGTCAATGAGCAGTTCTTC. The CDR3 plus the reference TRBV9 and TRBJ2-1 genes for the other parts give the full variable domain: DSGVTQTPKHLITATGQRVTLRCSPRSGDLSVYWYQQSLDQGLQFLIQYYNGEERAKGNILERFSAQQFPDLHSELNLSSLELGDSALYFCASSPSGIVNEQFFGPGTRLTVL.